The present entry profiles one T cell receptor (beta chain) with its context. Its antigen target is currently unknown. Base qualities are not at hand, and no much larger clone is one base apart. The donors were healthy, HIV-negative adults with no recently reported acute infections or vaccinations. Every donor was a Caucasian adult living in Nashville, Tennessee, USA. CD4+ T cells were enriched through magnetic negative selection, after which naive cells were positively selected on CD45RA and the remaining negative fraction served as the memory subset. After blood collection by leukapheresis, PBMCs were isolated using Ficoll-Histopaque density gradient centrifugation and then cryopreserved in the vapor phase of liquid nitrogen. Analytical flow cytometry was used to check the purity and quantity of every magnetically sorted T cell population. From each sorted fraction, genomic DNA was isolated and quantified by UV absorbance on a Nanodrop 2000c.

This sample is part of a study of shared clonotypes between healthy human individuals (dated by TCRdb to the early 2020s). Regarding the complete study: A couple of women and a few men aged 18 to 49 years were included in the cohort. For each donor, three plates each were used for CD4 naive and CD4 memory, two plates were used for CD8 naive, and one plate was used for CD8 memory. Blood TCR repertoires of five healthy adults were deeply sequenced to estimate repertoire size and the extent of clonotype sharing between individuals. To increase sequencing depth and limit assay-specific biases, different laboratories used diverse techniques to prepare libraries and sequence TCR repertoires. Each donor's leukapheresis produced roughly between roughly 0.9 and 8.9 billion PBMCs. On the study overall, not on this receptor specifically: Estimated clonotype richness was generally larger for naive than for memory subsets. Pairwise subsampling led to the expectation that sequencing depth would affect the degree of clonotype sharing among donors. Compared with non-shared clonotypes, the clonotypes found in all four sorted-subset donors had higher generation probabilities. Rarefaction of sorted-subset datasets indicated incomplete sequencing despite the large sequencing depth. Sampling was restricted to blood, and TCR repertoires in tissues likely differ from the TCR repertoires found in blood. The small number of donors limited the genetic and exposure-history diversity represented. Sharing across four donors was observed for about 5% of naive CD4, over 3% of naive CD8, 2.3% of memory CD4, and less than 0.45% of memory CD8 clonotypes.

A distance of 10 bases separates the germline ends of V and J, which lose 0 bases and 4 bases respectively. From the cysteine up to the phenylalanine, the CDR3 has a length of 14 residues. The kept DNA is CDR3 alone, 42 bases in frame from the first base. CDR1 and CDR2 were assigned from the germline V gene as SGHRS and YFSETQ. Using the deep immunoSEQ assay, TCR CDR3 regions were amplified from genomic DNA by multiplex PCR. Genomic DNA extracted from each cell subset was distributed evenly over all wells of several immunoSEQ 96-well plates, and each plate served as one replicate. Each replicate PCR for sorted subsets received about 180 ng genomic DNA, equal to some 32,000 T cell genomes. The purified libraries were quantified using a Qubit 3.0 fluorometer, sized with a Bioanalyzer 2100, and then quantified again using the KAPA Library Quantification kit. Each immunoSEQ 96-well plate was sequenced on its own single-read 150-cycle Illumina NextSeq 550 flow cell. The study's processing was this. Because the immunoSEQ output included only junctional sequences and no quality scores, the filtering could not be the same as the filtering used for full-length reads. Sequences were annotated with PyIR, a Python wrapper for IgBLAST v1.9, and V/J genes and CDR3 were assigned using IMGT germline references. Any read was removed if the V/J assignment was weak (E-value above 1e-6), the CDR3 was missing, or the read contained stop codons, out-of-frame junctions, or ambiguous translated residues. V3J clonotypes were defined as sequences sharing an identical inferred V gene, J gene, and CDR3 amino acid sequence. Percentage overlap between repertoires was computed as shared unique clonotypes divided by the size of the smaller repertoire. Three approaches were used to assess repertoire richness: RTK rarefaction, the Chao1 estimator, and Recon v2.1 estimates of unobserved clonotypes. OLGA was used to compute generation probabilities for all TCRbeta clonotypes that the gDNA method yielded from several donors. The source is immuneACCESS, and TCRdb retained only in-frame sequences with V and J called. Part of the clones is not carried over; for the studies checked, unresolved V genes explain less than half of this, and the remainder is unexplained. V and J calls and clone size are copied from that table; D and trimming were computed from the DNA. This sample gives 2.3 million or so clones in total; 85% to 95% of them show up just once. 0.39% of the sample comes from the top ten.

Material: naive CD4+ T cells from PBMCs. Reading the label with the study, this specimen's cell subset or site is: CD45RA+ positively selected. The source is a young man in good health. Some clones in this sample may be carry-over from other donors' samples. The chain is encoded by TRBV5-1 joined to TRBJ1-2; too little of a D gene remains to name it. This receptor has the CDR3 CASSLAVQSYGYTF. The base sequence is TGCGCCAGCAGCTTGGCCGTTCAGAGCTATGGCTACACCTTC.